This paragraph reports one T cell receptor beta chain. The antigen remains undetermined. This entry is derived from a study of cytomegalovirus exposure and HLA in healthy donors. Whole-study findings and limits: With later analysis, a missense DCLRE1C variant became linked to TCR beta V- and J-gene trimming. Across donors, sequencing depth was assumed by presence/absence analyses to be roughly uniform. TCR beta chains numbering under 200 were designated cytomegalovirus-associated. Per published accounts, TCR beta sequences correctly predicted the HLA-A and HLA-B alleles of most subjects.

The germline V and J ends were trimmed by 4 bases and 3 bases, with 13 bases remaining between them. CDR1 is SGHNT, CDR2 YENEEA, per germline. The CDR3 totals 14 residues. Primers: 60 Vbeta forward and 13 Jbeta reverse. Only in-frame clones appear in the TCRdb table, and some are missing; sequencing was by immunoSEQ multiplex PCR. Of 100,000 or so clones listed, 81% are singletons. V and J are TRBV11-3 and TRBJ2-7, with D maybe TRBD1 (6 bases). Sequencing was performed on PBMCs. This receptor was identified in a man aged 40-49 years in good health and CMV-seropositive. The CDR3 nucleotides are TGTGCCAGCAGCTCTCATCGGACAGTCTACGAGCAGTACTTC. As protein: CASSSHRTVYEQYF. The variable domain in full, with the rest retrieved from reference TRBV11-3 and TRBJ2-7, is EAGVVQSPRYKIIEKKQPVAFWCNPISGHNTLYWYLQNLGQGPELLIRYENEEAVDDSQLPKDRFSAERLKGVDSTLKIQPAELGDSAVYLCASSSHRTVYEQYFGPGTRLTVT.